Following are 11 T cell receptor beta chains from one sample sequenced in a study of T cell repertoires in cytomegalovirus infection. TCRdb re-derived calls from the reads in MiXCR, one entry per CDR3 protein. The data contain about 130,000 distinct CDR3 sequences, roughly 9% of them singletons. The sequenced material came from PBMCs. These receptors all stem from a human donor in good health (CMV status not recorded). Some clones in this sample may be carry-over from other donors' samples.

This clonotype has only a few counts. Written as DNA, the CDR3 is TGCAGCGTTGGAGATATACAGGGAAAATCTGGAAACACCATATATTTT. It encodes CSVGDIQGKSGNTIYF. The chain recombines TRBV29-1 with TRBJ1-3, with D possibly TRBD1 on 6 matching bases. Per the germline V gene, CDR1 is SQVTM and CDR2 is ANQGSEA. This CDR3 comprises 16 residues. V was pared by 4 bases and J by 1 base, with 17 bases between.

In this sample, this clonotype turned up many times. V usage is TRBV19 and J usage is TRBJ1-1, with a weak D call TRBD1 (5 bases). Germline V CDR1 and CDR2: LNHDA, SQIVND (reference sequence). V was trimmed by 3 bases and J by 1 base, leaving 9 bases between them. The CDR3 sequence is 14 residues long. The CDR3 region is CASSIRRENTEAFF. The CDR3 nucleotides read TGTGCCAGTAGTATTCGCAGGGAGAACACTGAAGCTTTCTTT.

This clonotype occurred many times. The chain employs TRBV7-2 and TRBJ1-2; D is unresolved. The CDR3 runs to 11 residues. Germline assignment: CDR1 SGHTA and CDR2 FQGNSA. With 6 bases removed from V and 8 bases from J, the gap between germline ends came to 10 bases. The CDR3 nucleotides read TGTGCCAGCAGAGCAACTACAGGCTACACCTTC. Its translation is CASRATTGYTF.

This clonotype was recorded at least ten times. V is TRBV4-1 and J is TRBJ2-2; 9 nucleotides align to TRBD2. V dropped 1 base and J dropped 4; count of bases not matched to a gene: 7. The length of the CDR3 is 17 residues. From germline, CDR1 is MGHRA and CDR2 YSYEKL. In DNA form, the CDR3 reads TGCGCCAGCAGCCAAGTTTTTAGCGGGGGATCCACCGGGGAGCTGTTTTTT. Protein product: CASSQVFSGGSTGELFF.

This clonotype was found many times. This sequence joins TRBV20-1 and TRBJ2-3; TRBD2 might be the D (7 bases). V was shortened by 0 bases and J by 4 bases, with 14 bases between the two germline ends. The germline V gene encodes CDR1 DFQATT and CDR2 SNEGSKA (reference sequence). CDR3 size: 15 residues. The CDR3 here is CSARDLRGGADTQYF. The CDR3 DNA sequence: TGCAGTGCTAGAGATCTGAGGGGGGGAGCAGATACGCAGTATTTT.

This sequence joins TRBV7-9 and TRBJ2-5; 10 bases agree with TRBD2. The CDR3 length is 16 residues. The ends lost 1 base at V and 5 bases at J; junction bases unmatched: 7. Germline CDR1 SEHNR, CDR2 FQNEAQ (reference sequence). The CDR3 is CASSLGQRGGSETQYF. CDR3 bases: TGTGCCAGCAGCTTAGGACAGCGGGGGGGCAGTGAGACCCAGTACTTC. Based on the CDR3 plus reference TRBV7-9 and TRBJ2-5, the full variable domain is DTGVSQNPRHKITKRGQNVTFRCDPISEHNRLYWYRQTLGQGPEFLTYFQNEAQLEKSRLLSDRFSAERPKGSFSTLEIQRTEQGDSAMYLCASSLGQRGGSETQYFGPGTRLLVL.

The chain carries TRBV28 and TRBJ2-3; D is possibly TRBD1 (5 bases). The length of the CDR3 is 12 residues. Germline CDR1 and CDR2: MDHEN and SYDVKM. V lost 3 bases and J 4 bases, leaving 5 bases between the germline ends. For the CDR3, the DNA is TGTGCCAGCAGTTTGACAGCAGATACGCAGTATTTT. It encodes CASSLTADTQYF.

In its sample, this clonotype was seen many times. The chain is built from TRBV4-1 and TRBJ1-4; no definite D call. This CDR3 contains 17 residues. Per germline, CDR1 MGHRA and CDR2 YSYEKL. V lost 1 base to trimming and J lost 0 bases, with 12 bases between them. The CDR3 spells CASSQAVAIATNEKLFF. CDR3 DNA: TGCGCCAGCAGCCAAGCGGTGGCGATTGCAACTAATGAAAAACTGTTTTTT.

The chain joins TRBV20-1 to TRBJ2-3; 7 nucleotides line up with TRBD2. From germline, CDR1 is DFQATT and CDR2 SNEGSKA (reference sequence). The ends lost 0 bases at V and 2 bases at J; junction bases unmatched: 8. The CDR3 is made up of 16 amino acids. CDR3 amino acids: CSARDWLAASTDTQYF. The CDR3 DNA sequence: TGCAGTGCTAGAGATTGGCTAGCGGCGTCCACAGATACGCAGTATTTT.

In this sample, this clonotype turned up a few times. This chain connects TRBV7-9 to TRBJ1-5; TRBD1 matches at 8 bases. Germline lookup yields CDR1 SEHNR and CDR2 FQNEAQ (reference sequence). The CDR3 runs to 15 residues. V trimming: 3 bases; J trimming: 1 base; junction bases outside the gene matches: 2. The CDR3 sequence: CASSFGQGSNQPQHF. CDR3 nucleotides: TGTGCCAGCAGCTTCGGACAGGGCAGCAATCAGCCCCAGCATTTT.

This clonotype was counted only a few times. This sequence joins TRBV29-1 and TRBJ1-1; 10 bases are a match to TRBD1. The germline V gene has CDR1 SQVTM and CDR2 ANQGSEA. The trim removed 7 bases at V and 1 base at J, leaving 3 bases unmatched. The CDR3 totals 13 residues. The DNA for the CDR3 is TGCAGCGCTAGACAGGGGGCGAACACTGAAGCTTTCTTT. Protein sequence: CSARQGANTEAFF.